This TCR beta chain was recorded in a study of T cells in narcolepsy. Whole-study findings and limits: Healthy controls reportedly lacked the autoreactive clonotypes serially found in patients' blood. Some memory CD4+ repertoires had no autoreactive clone sequences. HCRT-specific and TRIB2-specific autoreactive clonotypes appeared among same-patient CSF and blood CD4+ clonotypes.

As concerns this clone: Antigen specificity is unknown.

Clones were sequenced by immunoSEQ multiplex PCR, and TCRdb holds only the in-frame ones, with some missing. Of fewer than 35,000 clones listed, roughly four fifths are singletons. The germline V gene has CDR1 MGHDK and CDR2 SYGVNS. V was clipped by 4 bases and J by 1 base, with 18 bases between them. CDR3 length: 17 residues. The V call is TRBV25-1, the J call TRBJ2-3; the D call may be TRBD1 or TRBD2 (5 bases each). The source material was CD45RA- memory CD4+ T cells from PBMCs. The source of this sequence is a human donor with narcolepsy. CDR3 sequence reads: CASSGLLRDAGTDTQYF. CDR3 nucleotide sequence: TGTGCCAGCAGTGGACTTCTTCGGGACGCGGGCACAGATACGCAGTATTTT.